This T cell receptor beta chain derives from a study of blood T cell repertoires in COVID-19. As for the study in general: From the United States, Italy and Spain came samples of acute and convalescent COVID-19. PBMCs, B-cell-depleted T cells, or T cells provided the cDNA or gDNA that made up the material.

The CDR3 is made up of 15 amino acids. Trimming at V came to 2 bases and at J to 4 bases, leaving 4 bases not matched to a gene. Per germline, CDR1 KGHSH and CDR2 LQKENI. Authors' analysis steps: Amplification of reference gene primers provided the estimated nucleated cell counts. Generated by immunoSEQ multiplex PCR, the TCRdb table keeps only in-frame clones and is missing some. V and J calls and clone size are copied from that table; D and trimming were computed from the DNA. This table holds 68,000 or so clones, about 88% found once. This clone was recorded only once. The receptor's source is a man aged 65 to 79 with active or convalescent COVID-19. The source material was peripheral blood. The chain joins TRBV18 to TRBJ2-2; 7 bases match TRBD2. CDR3 sequence reads: CASSPVWEGTGELFF. The CDR3 DNA sequence: TGTGCCAGCTCACCAGTCTGGGAGGGCACCGGGGAGCTGTTTTTT.